One and the same sample provided the 17 T cell receptor beta chains below, sequenced in a study of cytomegalovirus exposure and HLA in healthy donors. Vbeta (60) and Jbeta (13) primers were used in the PCR. Assay: immunoSEQ multiplex PCR; the TCRdb copy retains only in-frame clones and omits some. The sample yields 79,000 or so clones, approximately 79% seen once. The specimen sequenced was PBMCs. These receptors were taken from a middle-aged woman in good health and CMV-seropositive.

The V and J genes are TRBV6-1 and TRBJ1-2; tentatively, D is TRBD1 (6 bases). With 1 base removed from V and 0 bases from J, the gap between germline ends came to 9 bases. Germline V lookup: CDR1 MNHNS, CDR2 SASEGT. The length of the CDR3 is 15 residues. The CDR3 region is CASSEEGGANYGYTF. The DNA for the CDR3 is TGTGCCAGCAGTGAAGAGGGGGGGGCTAACTATGGCTACACCTTC.

The V and J genes are TRBV5-6 and TRBJ2-5, with TRBD2 identical over 9 bases. In germline, CDR1 is SGHDT, CDR2 YYEEEE. The CDR3 is 16 residues long. V lost 3 bases to trimming and J lost 3 bases; unmatched junction nucleotides: 9. Here the CDR3 reads CASSWGGGVKKETQYF. In nucleotides, the CDR3 is TGTGCCAGCAGCTGGGGCGGGGGGGTGAAGAAAGAGACCCAGTACTTC.

The genes are TRBV7-6 and TRBJ2-7; D is possibly TRBD1 (6 bases). The germline gives CDR1 SGHVS, CDR2 FNYEAQ. V lost 1 base, J lost 2 bases, and 12 bases lay in between. The CDR3 is 15 amino acids. Here the CDR3 DNA reads TGTGCCAGCAGCTTAGATCAGGGGATGCCCTACGAGCAGTACTTC. Its protein is CASSLDQGMPYEQYF.

The chain recombines TRBV9 with TRBJ1-1; D is undetermined. This CDR3 has 14 amino acids. Germline V CDR1 and CDR2: SGDLS, YYNGEE. V lost 3 bases and J lost 0, with 9 bases in between. CDR3 coding DNA: TGTGCCAGCAGCGGCCGAGGGTTGAACACTGAAGCTTTCTTT. This codes for CASSGRGLNTEAFF.

This clone was seen a handful of times. The chain has TRBV4-1 and TRBJ2-7; the D is unclear. This CDR3 contains 15 residues. The ends were cut back, 1 base at V and 6 bases at J, with 16 bases in the middle. Per the germline V gene, CDR1 is MGHRA and CDR2 is YSYEKL. This CDR3 reads CASSQVARPPPEQYF. The CDR3 nucleotides are TGCGCCAGCAGCCAAGTTGCCAGGCCTCCCCCCGAGCAGTACTTC.

This clone was detected once. The chain combines TRBV10-1 with TRBJ2-7; weak D call: TRBD1 (6 bases). The length of the CDR3 is 14 residues. Germline V gene sequence: CDR1 WNHNN, CDR2 SYGVQD (reference sequence). Trimming took off 3 bases at V and 4 bases at J, with 13 bases between the two ends. The CDR3 loop is CASSELRGPYEQYF. CDR3 nucleotides: TGCGCCAGCAGTGAACTCAGGGGCCCTTACGAGCAGTACTTC.

This chain links TRBV5-6 with TRBJ2-7; 7 nucleotides agree with TRBD1. The CDR3 length is 15 residues. The germline V gene has CDR1 SGHDT and CDR2 YYEEEE. Trimming at V came to 3 bases and at J to 1 base, leaving 7 bases not matched to a gene. The CDR3 loop reads CASSWGTAPSYEQYF. The CDR3 DNA follows: TGTGCCAGCAGCTGGGGGACAGCCCCTTCCTACGAGCAGTACTTC.

The chain joins TRBV5-6 to TRBJ1-1, with TRBD1 matching 8 bases. V lost 4 bases and J lost 5; bases outside the gene matches: 7. The V gene's germline CDR1 is SGHDT and CDR2 YYEEEE. CDR3 size: 14 residues. The CDR3 sequence is CASSGRGQGTEAFF. The CDR3 region has the DNA TGTGCCAGCAGCGGCAGGGGGCAGGGGACTGAAGCTTTCTTT.

V is TRBV6-5 and J is TRBJ1-4, with TRBD1 identical over 9 bases. The V gene end was trimmed by 6 bases and the J gene end by 8 bases; junction bases not matched to a gene: 7. CDR1 and CDR2 (germline): MNHEY, SVGAGI. The CDR3 loop spans 14 amino acids. CDR3 nucleotide sequence: TGTGCCAGCAGACTTACAGGGGGCGGAGAAAAACTGTTTTTT. Amino acid sequence: CASRLTGGGEKLFF.

This CDR3 is CASSYRRDRYYGYTF. The CDR3 DNA reads as TGTGCCAGCAGTTACAGACGGGACAGGTACTATGGCTACACCTTC. This chain joins TRBV6-5 and TRBJ1-2; 8 nucleotides align to TRBD1. The CDR3 runs to 15 residues. The germline V gene has CDR1 MNHEY and CDR2 SVGAGI. V dropped 2 bases and J dropped 3; count of bases not matched to a gene: 5.

V gene TRBV28 combines with J gene TRBJ2-7, with D unresolved. Germline V CDR1 and CDR2: MDHEN, SYDVKM. Trimming took 4 bases from V and 6 from J, leaving 13 bases between them. The CDR3 has 13 residues. This CDR3 is CASSSTFDGEQYF. CDR3 DNA sequence: TGTGCCAGCAGTTCTACCTTCGATGGCGAGCAGTACTTC.

Only a few counts were recorded for this clone. This chain uses TRBV18 with TRBJ2-1, with TRBD1 matching 7 bases. CDR1 KGHSH and CDR2 LQKENI come from the germline V gene. Trimming at V came to 7 bases and at J to 9 bases, leaving 9 bases not matched to a gene. The CDR3 contains 13 residues. DNA of the CDR3: TGTGCCAGCTGGATCGACAGGGCTGGTGAGCAGTTCTTC. Protein product: CASWIDRAGEQFF.

A single count supports this clone. The rearrangement uses TRBV7-9 and TRBJ1-5; 7 nucleotides agree with TRBD1. The CDR3 has 17 residues. CDR1 and CDR2 from the germline V gene are SEHNR and FQNEAQ (reference sequence). Unmatched junction bases numbered 15, after V lost 5 bases and J lost 5 bases. Here the CDR3 DNA reads TGTGCCAGCAGCCCGCTTAGGACAGGACCGGAGGATCAGCCCCAGCATTTT. Translation: CASSPLRTGPEDQPQHF. Full variable domain (remainder filled in from reference TRBV7-9 and TRBJ1-5): DTGVSQNPRHKITKRGQNVTFRCDPISEHNRLYWYRQTLGQGPEFLTYFQNEAQLEKSRLLSDRFSAERPKGSFSTLEIQRTEQGDSAMYLCASSPLRTGPEDQPQHFGDGTRLSIL.

CDR3 protein: CASSYPGVRETQYF. The CDR3 bases are TGTGCCAGCAGCTACCCCGGGGTGAGGGAGACCCAGTACTTC. The chain joins TRBV28 to TRBJ2-5, with a tentative D call TRBD2 (5 bases). CDR3 size: 14 residues. Germline V gives CDR1 MDHEN, CDR2 SYDVKM. V lost 6 bases and J lost 5, with 16 bases in between.

The sample holds one count of this clone. The CDR3 nucleotides are TGCGCCAGCAGCCACTACCCAGGGAACGCTAATGAAAAACTGTTTTTT. Translated, it gives CASSHYPGNANEKLFF. The V and J genes are TRBV4-1 and TRBJ1-4, with D tentatively TRBD1 (5 bases). Germline lookup yields CDR1 MGHRA and CDR2 YSYEKL. Trimming took off 3 bases at V and 3 bases at J, with 14 bases between the two ends. The CDR3 totals 16 residues.

V usage is TRBV7-6 and J usage is TRBJ2-6, with 7 bases fitting TRBD1. The CDR3 totals 16 residues. Germline V gene sequence: CDR1 SGHVS, CDR2 FNYEAQ. Trimming took 5 bases from V and 0 from J; bases not matched to a gene: 4. CDR3 DNA sequence: TGTGCCAGCAGCAAGACAGGGTTCTCTGGGGCCAACGTCCTGACTTTC. This encodes CASSKTGFSGANVLTF.

This rearrangement joins TRBV7-8 to TRBJ1-5, with a weak D call TRBD1 (5 bases). Germline V gene lookup returns CDR1 SGHVS and CDR2 FQNEAQ. Trimming pared 5 bases from V and 1 base from J, leaving 12 bases between. The length of the CDR3 is 15 residues. This CDR3 reads CASSPGTSSNQPQHF. The CDR3 DNA sequence: TGTGCCAGCAGCCCTGGGACTTCAAGCAATCAGCCCCAGCATTTT. Supplemented by reference TRBV7-8 and TRBJ1-5, the full variable domain reads GAGVSQSPRYKVAKRGQDVALRCDPISGHVSLFWYQQALGQGPEFLTYFQNEAQLDKSGLPSDRFFAERPEGSVSTLKIQRTQQEDSAVYLCASSPGTSSNQPQHFGDGTRLSIL.